A selection of T cell receptor beta chains follows, all from one sample in a study of glioma-infiltrating T cells. TCRdb reprocessed the multiplex PCR reads with MiXCR, giving one entry per CDR3 protein. In the table there are over 140,000 distinct CDR3 sequences, more than 35% of which are singletons. Sequenced input: glioma tissue, nonneoplastic brain tissue, or PBMCs (not recorded which). All receptors derive from a human donor with low-grade glioma or glioblastoma, undergoing nonglioma brain surgery, or in good health (not recorded which). The CDR3 runs from the conserved cysteine through the conserved F or W. D genes are given only for firm matches. Where a row states a size, it is once, few, many or the class of an expanded clone; other rows omit it.

v_gene: TRBV19
d_gene: -
abundance: -
j_gene: TRBJ1-6
len: 14
CDR3aa: CASSNTQGSSPLHF
CDR3nt: TGTGCCAGTAGCAACACACAGGGATCTTCACCCCTCCACTTT

v_gene: TRBV5-1
d_gene: -
abundance: -
j_gene: TRBJ1-5
len: 15
CDR3aa: CASSLEGRGFQPQHF
CDR3nt: TGCGCCAGCAGCTTGGAGGGCAGGGGTTTTCAGCCCCAGCATTTT

v_gene: TRBV18
d_gene: TRBD1
abundance: -
j_gene: TRBJ1-1
len: 14
CDR3aa: CASSPQGARTEAFF
CDR3nt: TGTGCCAGCTCACCACAGGGGGCGCGTACTGAAGCTTTCTTT

v_gene: TRBV15
d_gene: TRBD1
abundance: -
j_gene: TRBJ2-3
len: 14
CDR3aa: CATSSQGVADTQYF
CDR3nt: TGTGCCACCAGCAGCCAGGGGGTTGCAGATACGCAGTATTTT

v_gene: TRBV7-2
d_gene: TRBD2
abundance: few
j_gene: TRBJ2-3
len: 18
CDR3aa: CASSTTSGSGFSTDTQYF
CDR3nt: TGTGCCAGCAGCACAACTAGCGGGAGTGGGTTTAGCACAGATACGCAGTATTTT

v_gene: TRBV3-1
d_gene: -
abundance: -
j_gene: TRBJ2-3
len: 13
CDR3aa: CASSLGHSDTQYF
CDR3nt: TGTGCCAGCAGCCTGGGACACTCAGATACGCAGTATTTT

v_gene: TRBV27
d_gene: -
abundance: -
j_gene: TRBJ1-3
len: 14
CDR3aa: CASPGPLTGNTIYF
CDR3nt: TGTGCCAGTCCGGGACCACTAACTGGAAACACCATATATTTT

v_gene: TRBV18
d_gene: -
abundance: -
j_gene: TRBJ2-7
len: 13
CDR3aa: CASSLETAFEQYF
CDR3nt: TGTGCCAGCTCACTAGAGACGGCCTTCGAGCAGTACTTC

v_gene: TRBV4-1
d_gene: -
abundance: -
j_gene: TRBJ2-1
len: 15
CDR3aa: CASSQVGRGGNEQFF
CDR3nt: TGCGCCAGCAGCCAAGTAGGCAGGGGGGGGAATGAGCAGTTCTTC

v_gene: TRBV2
d_gene: -
abundance: many
j_gene: TRBJ2-5
len: 11
CDR3aa: CASNLGETQYF
CDR3nt: TGTGCCAGCAATCTAGGAGAGACCCAGTACTTC

v_gene: TRBV10-3
d_gene: -
abundance: -
j_gene: TRBJ1-1
len: 11
CDR3aa: CAIGVRTEAFF
CDR3nt: TGTGCCATAGGTGTCCGTACTGAAGCTTTCTTT

v_gene: TRBV7-9
d_gene: -
abundance: -
j_gene: TRBJ1-4
len: 11
CDR3aa: CASGSNEKLFF
CDR3nt: TGTGCCAGCGGCAGTAATGAAAAACTGTTTTTT

v_gene: TRBV12-3/TRBV12-4
d_gene: -
abundance: -
j_gene: TRBJ1-1
len: 14
CDR3aa: CASSLSLLNTEAFF
CDR3nt: TGTGCCAGCAGTTTAAGCTTATTGAACACTGAAGCTTTCTTT

v_gene: TRBV14
d_gene: TRBD1
abundance: -
j_gene: TRBJ1-1
len: 16
CDR3aa: CASSQEQGSLNTEAFF
CDR3nt: TGTGCCAGCAGCCAAGAACAGGGGAGCTTAAACACTGAAGCTTTCTTT

v_gene: TRBV4-1
d_gene: -
abundance: few
j_gene: TRBJ1-2
len: 15
CDR3aa: CASSQDKGGSYGYTF
CDR3nt: TGCGCCAGCAGCCAAGATAAGGGAGGCTCATATGGCTACACCTTC

v_gene: TRBV15
d_gene: -
abundance: -
j_gene: TRBJ1-3
len: 16
CDR3aa: CATSRDATKSGNTIYF
CDR3nt: TGTGCCACCAGCAGAGATGCGACGAAATCTGGAAACACCATATATTTT

v_gene: TRBV15
d_gene: TRBD1
abundance: -
j_gene: TRBJ1-1
len: 16
CDR3aa: CATSGRLDRGATEAFF
CDR3nt: TGTGCCACCAGCGGGCGCTTGGACAGGGGAGCCACTGAAGCTTTCTTT

v_gene: TRBV28
d_gene: TRBD2
abundance: -
j_gene: TRBJ2-1
len: 16
CDR3aa: CASSLVGLAEHNEQFF
CDR3nt: TGTGCCAGCAGTTTAGTCGGACTAGCGGAGCACAATGAGCAGTTCTTC

v_gene: TRBV20-1
d_gene: TRBD2
abundance: few
j_gene: TRBJ2-1
len: 13
CDR3aa: CSASSGAGNEQFF
CDR3nt: TGCAGTGCCTCTAGCGGGGCCGGCAATGAGCAGTTCTTC

v_gene: TRBV4-1
d_gene: TRBD1
abundance: -
j_gene: TRBJ2-5
len: 18
CDR3aa: CASSNEGFLPGQQETQYF
CDR3nt: TGCGCCAGCAGCAACGAAGGCTTTCTACCGGGACAGCAAGAGACCCAGTACTTC

v_gene: TRBV15
d_gene: -
abundance: few
j_gene: TRBJ1-1
len: 13
CDR3aa: CATSRESTGAAFF
CDR3nt: TGTGCCACCAGCAGAGAATCGACAGGAGCAGCTTTCTTT

v_gene: TRBV6-1
d_gene: TRBD1
abundance: -
j_gene: TRBJ2-2
len: 16
CDR3aa: CASSFGTGNLNGKLFF
CDR3nt: TGTGCCAGCAGTTTCGGGACAGGGAATTTAAACGGGAAGCTGTTTTTT

v_gene: TRBV19
d_gene: -
abundance: many
j_gene: TRBJ2-7
len: 14
CDR3aa: CASSTPGAVDEQYF
CDR3nt: TGTGCCAGTAGTACCCCGGGGGCAGTCGACGAGCAGTACTTC

v_gene: TRBV2
d_gene: TRBD2
abundance: -
j_gene: TRBJ2-3
len: 15
CDR3aa: CASNGGLAGPDTQYF
CDR3nt: TGTGCCAGCAACGGGGGACTAGCGGGTCCAGATACGCAGTATTTT

v_gene: TRBV20-1
d_gene: -
abundance: -
j_gene: TRBJ1-5
len: 11
CDR3aa: CSARDGLSQHF
CDR3nt: TGCAGTGCTAGGGATGGTCTCTCTCAGCATTTT

v_gene: TRBV6-1
d_gene: -
abundance: few
j_gene: TRBJ2-7
len: 13
CDR3aa: CASSFAEASEQYF
CDR3nt: TGTGCCAGCAGTTTTGCGGAGGCCTCCGAGCAGTACTTC

v_gene: TRBV6-1
d_gene: -
abundance: many
j_gene: TRBJ2-3
len: 14
CDR3aa: CASSDSGNTDTQYF
CDR3nt: TGTGCCAGCAGTGATAGCGGCAACACAGATACGCAGTATTTT

v_gene: TRBV6-5
d_gene: -
abundance: -
j_gene: TRBJ2-5
len: 13
CDR3aa: CANVASVGETQYF
CDR3nt: TGTGCCAACGTCGCCAGCGTTGGAGAGACCCAGTACTTC

v_gene: TRBV6-6
d_gene: -
abundance: -
j_gene: TRBJ1-3
len: 16
CDR3aa: CASSYDGGVSGNTIYF
CDR3nt: TGTGCCAGCAGTTACGATGGCGGAGTCTCTGGAAACACCATATATTTT

v_gene: TRBV6-1
d_gene: TRBD1
abundance: -
j_gene: TRBJ2-1
len: 15
CDR3aa: CATSLGTGSYNEQFF
CDR3nt: TGTGCCACCTCTCTCGGGACAGGGTCCTACAATGAGCAGTTCTTC

v_gene: TRBV4-2
d_gene: -
abundance: -
j_gene: TRBJ1-2
len: 15
CDR3aa: CASSPPATGSYGYTF
CDR3nt: TGTGCCAGCAGCCCCCCTGCGACAGGTAGCTATGGCTACACCTTC

v_gene: TRBV7-2
d_gene: -
abundance: -
j_gene: TRBJ1-2
len: 14
CDR3aa: CASRPNPGTYGYTF
CDR3nt: TGTGCCAGCAGACCCAACCCCGGGACCTATGGCTACACCTTC

v_gene: TRBV7-2
d_gene: -
abundance: -
j_gene: TRBJ1-2
len: 17
CDR3aa: CASSHSGLRLRDYGYTF
CDR3nt: TGTGCCAGCAGCCACAGCGGACTCCGCCTAAGGGACTATGGCTACACCTTC

v_gene: TRBV6-2/TRBV6-3
d_gene: TRBD1
abundance: -
j_gene: TRBJ2-5
len: 16
CDR3aa: CASTNSGTGNQETQYF
CDR3nt: TGTGCCAGCACCAACTCCGGGACAGGGAACCAAGAGACCCAGTACTTC

v_gene: TRBV29-1
d_gene: -
abundance: few
j_gene: TRBJ2-3
len: 13
CDR3aa: CSVGSRFTDTQYF
CDR3nt: TGCAGCGTTGGTAGTAGGTTCACAGATACGCAGTATTTT

v_gene: TRBV4-1
d_gene: -
abundance: few
j_gene: TRBJ1-1
len: 15
CDR3aa: CASSPEGRQYTEAFF
CDR3nt: TGCGCCAGCAGTCCGGAGGGCAGGCAGTACACTGAAGCTTTCTTT

v_gene: TRBV5-1
d_gene: -
abundance: -
j_gene: TRBJ2-7
len: 14
CDR3aa: CASSLASRDYEQYF
CDR3nt: TGCGCCAGCAGCTTGGCTTCGCGGGACTACGAGCAGTACTTC

v_gene: TRBV28
d_gene: -
abundance: few
j_gene: TRBJ2-1
len: 14
CDR3aa: CASSFFWGLNEQFF
CDR3nt: TGTGCCAGCAGTTTTTTTTGGGGTCTCAATGAGCAGTTCTTC

v_gene: TRBV28
d_gene: TRBD2
abundance: -
j_gene: TRBJ2-1
len: 16
CDR3aa: CASSFGAGVSYNEQFF
CDR3nt: TGTGCCAGCAGTTTCGGAGCGGGAGTATCCTACAATGAGCAGTTCTTC

v_gene: TRBV2
d_gene: -
abundance: -
j_gene: TRBJ1-1
len: 11
CDR3aa: CASRFRGEAFF
CDR3nt: TGTGCCAGCAGGTTCCGAGGTGAAGCTTTCTTT

v_gene: TRBV6-6
d_gene: -
abundance: -
j_gene: TRBJ1-1
len: 15
CDR3aa: CASSYSSYGGTEAFF
CDR3nt: TGTGCCAGCAGTTACTCGAGTTATGGGGGGACTGAAGCTTTCTTT

v_gene: TRBV3-1
d_gene: TRBD1
abundance: -
j_gene: TRBJ1-1
len: 14
CDR3aa: CASRVQGTNTEAFF
CDR3nt: TGTGCCAGCAGAGTACAGGGGACTAACACTGAAGCTTTCTTT

v_gene: TRBV18
d_gene: -
abundance: -
j_gene: TRBJ1-4
len: 14
CDR3aa: CASSPAGEGEKLFF
CDR3nt: TGTGCCAGCTCACCAGCAGGAGAGGGGGAAAAACTGTTTTTT

v_gene: TRBV7-9
d_gene: -
abundance: -
j_gene: TRBJ2-7
len: 12
CDR3aa: CARSLMANEQYF
CDR3nt: TGTGCCCGCAGCTTAATGGCCAACGAGCAGTACTTC

v_gene: TRBV20-1
d_gene: TRBD2
abundance: -
j_gene: TRBJ2-3
len: 15
CDR3aa: CSADLAGGTTDTQYF
CDR3nt: TGCAGTGCGGACCTAGCGGGGGGGACGACAGATACGCAGTATTTT

v_gene: TRBV15
d_gene: TRBD1
abundance: -
j_gene: TRBJ2-5
len: 16
CDR3aa: CDTSRLTGQLSETQYF
CDR3nt: TGTGACACCAGCAGACTTACGGGACAGTTATCCGAGACCCAGTACTTC

v_gene: TRBV27
d_gene: TRBD1
abundance: few
j_gene: TRBJ1-2
len: 15
CDR3aa: CASSPGTGYVYGYTF
CDR3nt: TGTGCCAGCAGTCCGGGGACAGGGTACGTCTATGGCTACACCTTC